This T cell receptor (beta chain) was identified in a study of lymphopenia after photon versus proton radiotherapy (dated by TCRdb to the late 2010s). Looking at the study overall: In patients with gastrointestinal tumors who developed high-grade lymphopenia, the study compared the immunological effects of photon radiation therapy with those of proton radiation therapy. The study aimed to characterize how the two radiation modalities differ in their impact on the immune system. The roughly 21 patients in the cohort had gastrointestinal tumors, were treated with either photon or proton therapy, and subsequently developed lymphopenia. Here is what the overall study found, with its caveats: The survival association was assessed only in patients who died, and the authors presented better survival with proton therapy as a possibility rather than a demonstrated result. Relative stability during treatment was observed in proton-treated patients, whereas loss of naive T cells and TCR diversity and gain of effector/memory populations were observed in photon-treated patients. Across the cohort, an inverse correlation was found between a larger post-nadir drop in TCR diversity and overall survival time among patients who died. After the lymphocyte count nadir, repertoires from photon-treated patients showed oligoclonal expansion, particularly of CD8+ Temra cells, and this expansion drove the decline in diversity.

Library method: the immunoSEQ multiplex PCR assay. T cell repertoires were profiled with deep sequencing of rearranged TCR beta loci together with multiparametric flow cytometry. As stored in TCRdb, this immuneACCESS dataset retains in-frame rearrangements with V and J assigned. A fraction of the clones does not appear; measured against another copy, unresolved V genes explain less than half of the discrepancy, and the remainder lacks a known reason. This sample gives some 41,000 clones in total; around 84% of them show up just once. The ten largest clonotypes hold about a tenth of the sample. This clone was recorded once. No antigen is known for it. Base qualities are missing; no much larger clone stands one base away. The CDR3 runs 18 amino acids, cysteine and phenylalanine included. Left in the record is the CDR3 DNA by itself, 54 bases read in frame from the first base. A distance of 20 bases separates the germline ends of V and J, which lose 0 bases and 2 bases respectively. The germline V gene (reference sequence) provides CDR1 LNHDA and CDR2 SQIVND.

The sample consisted of peripheral blood, taken from a patient treated with proton-based radiotherapy. The origin of this receptor is a woman aged 70-85 years with pancreatic cancer. Some clones in this sample may be carry-over from other donors' samples. Recombination linked TRBV19 to TRBJ2-7; TRBD1 might be the D gene, on 6 matching bases. For the CDR3, the sequence is CASSIEGRGTYFPYEQYF. The DNA sequence is as follows: TGTGCCAGTAGTATAGAGGGAAGAGGGACATACTTCCCCTACGAGCAGTACTTC.